The clone carrying this T cell receptor (beta chain) was counted between two and nine times. The TCRbeta library incorporated unique molecular identifiers. Each CDR3 protein is one row after TCRdb ran MiXCR on the PCR reads. The table has about 610,000 distinct CDR3 sequences, about 10% seen once. The data belong to a study of T-cell reconstitution after alpha-beta-depleted transplantation in children. The CDR3 runs 14 residues. Germline V gene lookup returns CDR1 GTSNPN and CDR2 SVGIG (reference sequence). Trimming took 3 bases from V and 1 from J, leaving 10 bases between them. This clonotype was sampled from a human donor who donated a stem cell graft to a child with acute myeloid leukemia. The starting material was PBMCs from the stem cell graft donor, obtained from the stem cell graft. V is TRBV30 and J is TRBJ1-3; a possible D gene is TRBD1 (6 bases). CDR3 coding DNA: TGTGCCTGGAGCATTACAGGGTCTGGAAACACCATATATTTT. Translating it yields CAWSITGSGNTIYF.